The T cell receptor (beta chain) described here comes from a study of blood T cells in healthy people across ages. Study results and caveats: Unsorted PBMC input precluded a conclusive naive versus antigen-experienced comparison.

This CDR3 has 16 residues. Germline V gene lookup returns CDR1 MGHRA and CDR2 YSYEKL. A second PCR, run for about 7 to 11 cycles, used a sample-barcoded 5' primer plus a J-beta primer mix. At least 2.5 million CDR3-containing paired-end reads were obtained per sample. TCRdb re-analysed the 5' RACE reads in MiXCR, keeping a single row per CDR3 protein. The sample yields about 730,000 distinct CDR3 sequences, roughly 41% seen once. A note on this clonotype: Antigen unknown. One end of the junction varies from germline; a read error may be responsible.

Investigators took around 11 milliliters of peripheral blood from every donor. This clonotype was obtained from an older woman in good health. This rearrangement joins TRBV4-1 to TRBJ2-5; 8 bases map to TRBD2. The sample consisted of blood. The CDR3 is CASSQGPGLGGETRYF. In DNA form, the CDR3 reads TGCGCCAGCAGCCAAGGACCGGGACTAGGGGGAGAGACCCGGTACTTC.